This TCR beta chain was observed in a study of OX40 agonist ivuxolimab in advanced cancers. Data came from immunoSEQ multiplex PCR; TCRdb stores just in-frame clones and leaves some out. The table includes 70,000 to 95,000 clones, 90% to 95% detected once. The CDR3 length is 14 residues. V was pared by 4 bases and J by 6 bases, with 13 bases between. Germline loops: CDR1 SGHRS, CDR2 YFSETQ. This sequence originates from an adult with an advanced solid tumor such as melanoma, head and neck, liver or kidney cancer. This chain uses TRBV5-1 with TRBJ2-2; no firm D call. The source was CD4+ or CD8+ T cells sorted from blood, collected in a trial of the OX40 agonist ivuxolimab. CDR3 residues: CASSHVRQPGELFF. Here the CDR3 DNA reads TGCGCCAGCAGCCATGTTCGGCAGCCCGGGGAGCTGTTTTTT.